This T cell receptor beta chain was documented in a study of PD-L1 blockade in urothelial cancer. Repertoires were generated with immunoSEQ multiplex PCR, while TCRdb's copy carries only in-frame clones and drops some. The profile covers 35,000 to 45,000 clones, with roughly four fifths appearing a single time and 6.8% taken by the ten largest. Germline values: CDR1 MDHEN, CDR2 SYDVKM. Trimming shortened V by 6 bases and J by 4 bases, and 6 bases separated the two germline ends. The CDR3 totals 11 residues. The time point was: pretreatment peripheral blood. The clonotype comes from a man aged 55 to 70 with urothelial cancer. The input for sequencing was PBMCs, taken around atezolizumab (anti-PD-L1) treatment. The chain combines TRBV28 with TRBJ1-2; D may be TRBD1 (5 bases). The CDR3 DNA reads as TGTGCCAGCAGGGGGGGCTATGGCTACACCTTC. This sequence encodes CASRGGYGYTF.